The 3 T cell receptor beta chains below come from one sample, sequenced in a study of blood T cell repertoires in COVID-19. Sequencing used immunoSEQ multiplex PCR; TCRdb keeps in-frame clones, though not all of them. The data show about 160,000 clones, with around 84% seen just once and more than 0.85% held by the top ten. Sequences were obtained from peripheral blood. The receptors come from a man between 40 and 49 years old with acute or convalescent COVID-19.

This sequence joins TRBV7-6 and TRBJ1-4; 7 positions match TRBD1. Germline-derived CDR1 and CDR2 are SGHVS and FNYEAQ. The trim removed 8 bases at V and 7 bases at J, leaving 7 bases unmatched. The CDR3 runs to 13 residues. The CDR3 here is CASGRDSVEKLFF. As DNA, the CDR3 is TGTGCCAGCGGACGGGACAGTGTTGAAAAACTGTTTTTT.

As DNA, the CDR3 is TGTGCCACGCGTATCCCGGGTCTTCTTAACTATGGCTACACCTTC. It yields the protein CATRIPGLLNYGYTF. The gene calls are TRBV6-5 and TRBJ1-2; D remains ambiguous. Per germline, CDR1 MNHEY and CDR2 SVGAGI. The length of the CDR3 is 15 residues. V lost 10 bases and J 1 base, leaving 19 bases between the germline ends.

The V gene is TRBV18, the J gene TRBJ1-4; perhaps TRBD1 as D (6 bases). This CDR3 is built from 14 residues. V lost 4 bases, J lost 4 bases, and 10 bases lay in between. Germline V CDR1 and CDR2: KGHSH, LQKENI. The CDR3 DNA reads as TGTGCCAGCTCACACTCACAGGGTAATGAAAAACTGTTTTTT. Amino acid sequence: CASSHSQGNEKLFF.